This T cell receptor (beta chain) was recorded in a study of cytomegalovirus exposure and HLA in healthy donors. Study-wide results and caveats: Rarity marked most TCR sequences, yet some public TCRs occurred in many donors.

PCR involved 60 Vbeta and 13 Jbeta primers. Generated by immunoSEQ multiplex PCR, the TCRdb table keeps only in-frame clones and is missing some. The data hold some 240,000 clones, with 80% to 95% observed a single time. Concerning this clone: Its antigen is currently unknown.

CDR1 LNHDA and CDR2 SQIVND come from the germline V gene (reference sequence). V lost 3 bases, J lost 3 bases, and 4 bases stayed unmatched. The CDR3 is made up of 14 amino acids. The rearrangement links TRBV19 to TRBJ1-1; 7 bases line up with TRBD1. The specimen sequenced was PBMCs. The origin of this receptor is a girl aged 2-10 years in good health and CMV-seronegative. The CDR3 DNA is TGTGCCAGTAGTATTCAGGGGGTAGACACTGAAGCTTTCTTT. This codes for CASSIQGVDTEAFF.